This is a list of T cell receptor beta chains from one sample in a study of breast tumors, draining lymph nodes, adjacent tissues. TCRdb recomputed calls from the multiplex PCR reads with MiXCR, one row per CDR3 protein. The repertoire holds 17,000 or so distinct CDR3 sequences, with about 60% as singletons. The sample comprised tumor-adjacent breast tissue. All receptors come from a female donor with breast cancer. Some clones in this sample may be carry-over from other donors' samples. Both conserved end residues are part of each CDR3. D genes are given only for firm matches. Clone size is stated in some rows and not others, as once, few, many or a class when expanded.

J: TRBJ2-5
V: TRBV7-2
D: TRBD2
size: many
DNA: TGTGCCAGCAGGCCCTTTCAAGCGGGGGGGTCGGAGACCCAGTACTTC
CDR3: CASRPFQAGGSETQYF

J: TRBJ2-7
V: TRBV7-6
D: TRBD1
size: -
DNA: TGTGCCAGCAGCTTAGTTAGGACAGGGGGAGTCGAGCAGTACTTC
CDR3: CASSLVRTGGVEQYF

J: TRBJ2-1
V: TRBV20-1
D: TRBD2
size: -
DNA: TGCAGTGCTATGTGGATTAGCGGGAGGACTGAGCAGTTCTTC
CDR3: CSAMWISGRTEQFF

J: TRBJ2-1
V: TRBV5-1
D: -
size: once
DNA: TGCGCCAGCAGCTTGGAGGACTACTCAAATGAGCAGTTCTTC
CDR3: CASSLEDYSNEQFF

J: TRBJ2-2
V: TRBV2
D: -
size: -
DNA: TGTGCCAGCGCCGGGATTCACACCGGGGAGCTGTTTTTT
CDR3: CASAGIHTGELFF

J: TRBJ1-5
V: TRBV28
D: TRBD1
size: many
DNA: TGTGCCAGCAGCCTCCGGGACAGGGTACGGCATTTT
CDR3: CASSLRDRVRHF

J: TRBJ1-6
V: TRBV19
D: TRBD1
size: few
DNA: TGTGCCAGTAGTACCGGGACAGGGGGATCACCCCTCCACTTT
CDR3: CASSTGTGGSPLHF

J: TRBJ1-6
V: TRBV20-1
D: -
size: medium-sized
DNA: TGCAGTGCTAGCGGAGGGGACGGATCACCCCTCCACTTT
CDR3: CSASGGDGSPLHF

J: TRBJ1-1
V: TRBV7-3
D: -
size: many
DNA: TGTGCCAGCAGCTTGCGACCCGCGGACACTGAAGCTTTCTTT
CDR3: CASSLRPADTEAFF

J: TRBJ2-1
V: TRBV9
D: TRBD2
size: once
DNA: TGTGCCAGCACGAGGGGACTAGCGGGGGACAATGAGCAGTTCTTC
CDR3: CASTRGLAGDNEQFF

J: TRBJ2-7
V: TRBV18
D: TRBD1
size: medium-sized
DNA: TGTGCCAGCTCACCAAACAGGGGGCCCTACGAGCAGTACTTC
CDR3: CASSPNRGPYEQYF

J: TRBJ1-1
V: TRBV5-1
D: -
size: -
DNA: TGCGCCAGCAGCCCTGGGATGAACACTGAAGCTTTCTTT
CDR3: CASSPGMNTEAFF

J: TRBJ2-7
V: TRBV5-1
D: -
size: -
DNA: TGCGCCAGCAGCTTGGACAGATACGAGCAGTACTTC
CDR3: CASSLDRYEQYF

J: TRBJ2-7
V: TRBV6-5
D: -
size: -
DNA: TGTGCCAGCGCGCCAGAAGCCTGCGAGCAGTACTTC
CDR3: CASAPEACEQYF

J: TRBJ1-3
V: TRBV5-6
D: -
size: -
DNA: TGTGCCAGCAGCTACACATGGGACATCTCTGGAAACACCATATATTTT
CDR3: CASSYTWDISGNTIYF

J: TRBJ2-3
V: TRBV15
D: -
size: -
DNA: TGTGCCACCAGCAGCCTAGCGACAGATGCGCAGTATTTT
CDR3: CATSSLATDAQYF

J: TRBJ1-5
V: TRBV20-1
D: TRBD1
size: -
DNA: TGCAGTGCTGGGGGTACAGGGGACAATCAGCCCCAGCATTTT
CDR3: CSAGGTGDNQPQHF

J: TRBJ1-4
V: TRBV6-5
D: -
size: medium-sized
DNA: TGTGCCAAAAAATACGGACAGATCCTTGAAAAACTGTTTTTT
CDR3: CAKKYGQILEKLFF

J: TRBJ2-1
V: TRBV19
D: TRBD1
size: -
DNA: TGTGCCAGTAGTACCGGACAGGGGACATACAATGAGCAGTTCTTC
CDR3: CASSTGQGTYNEQFF

J: TRBJ2-7
V: TRBV12-3/TRBV12-4
D: -
size: medium-sized
DNA: TGTGCCAGCACCTCCCTGTGGGGTCCAGAGCAGTACTTC
CDR3: CASTSLWGPEQYF

J: TRBJ2-7
V: TRBV7-8
D: -
size: medium-sized
DNA: TGTGCCAGCAGCCCATATCGGAGCTCGTACGAGCAGTACTTC
CDR3: CASSPYRSSYEQYF

J: TRBJ2-4
V: TRBV19
D: -
size: many
DNA: TGTGCCAGTAGTATGAAAAACATTCAGTACTTC
CDR3: CASSMKNIQYF